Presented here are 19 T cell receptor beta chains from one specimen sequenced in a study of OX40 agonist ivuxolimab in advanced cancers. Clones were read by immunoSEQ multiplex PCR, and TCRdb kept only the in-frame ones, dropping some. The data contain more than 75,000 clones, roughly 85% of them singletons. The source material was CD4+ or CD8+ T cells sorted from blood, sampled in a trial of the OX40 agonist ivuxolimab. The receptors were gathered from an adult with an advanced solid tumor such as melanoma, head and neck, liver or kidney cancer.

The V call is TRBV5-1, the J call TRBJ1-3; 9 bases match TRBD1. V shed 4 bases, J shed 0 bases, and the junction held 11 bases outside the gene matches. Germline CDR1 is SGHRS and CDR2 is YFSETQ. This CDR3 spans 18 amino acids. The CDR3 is CASSLNPGQGSSGNTIYF. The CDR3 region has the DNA TGCGCCAGCAGCCTGAACCCGGGACAGGGAAGCTCTGGAAACACCATATATTTT.

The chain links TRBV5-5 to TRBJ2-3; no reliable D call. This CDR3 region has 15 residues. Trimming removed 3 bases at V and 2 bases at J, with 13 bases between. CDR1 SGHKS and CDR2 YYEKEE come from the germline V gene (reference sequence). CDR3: CASSYMVGPTDTQYF. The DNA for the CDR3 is TGTGCCAGCAGCTATATGGTGGGCCCCACAGATACGCAGTATTTT. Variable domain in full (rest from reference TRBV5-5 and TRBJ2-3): DAGVTQSPTHLIKTRGQQVTLRCSPISGHKSVSWYQQVLGQGPQFIFQYYEKEERGRGNFPDRFSARQFPNYSSELNVNALLLGDSALYLCASSYMVGPTDTQYFGPGTRLTVL.

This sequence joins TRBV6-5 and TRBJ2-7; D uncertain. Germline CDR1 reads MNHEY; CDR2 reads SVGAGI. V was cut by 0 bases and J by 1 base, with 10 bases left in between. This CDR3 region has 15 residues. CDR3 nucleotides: TGTGCCAGCAGTTACTCGAGGCTGGGTTCCTACGAGCAGTACTTC. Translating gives CASSYSRLGSYEQYF.

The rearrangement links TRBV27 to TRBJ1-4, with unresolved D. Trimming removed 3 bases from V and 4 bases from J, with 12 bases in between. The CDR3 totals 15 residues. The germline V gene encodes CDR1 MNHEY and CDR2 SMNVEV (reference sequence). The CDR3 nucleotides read TGTGCCAGCAGTTTTCTCGGGAATATTAATGAAAAACTGTTTTTT. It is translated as CASSFLGNINEKLFF.

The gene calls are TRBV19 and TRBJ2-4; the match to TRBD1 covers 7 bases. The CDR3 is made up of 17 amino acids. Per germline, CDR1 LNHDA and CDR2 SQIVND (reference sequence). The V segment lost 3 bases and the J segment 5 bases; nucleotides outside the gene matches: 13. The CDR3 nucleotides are TGTGCCAGTAGTATTTTGGCACCCCGGACAGGTGAAAACATTCAGTACTTC. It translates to CASSILAPRTGENIQYF.

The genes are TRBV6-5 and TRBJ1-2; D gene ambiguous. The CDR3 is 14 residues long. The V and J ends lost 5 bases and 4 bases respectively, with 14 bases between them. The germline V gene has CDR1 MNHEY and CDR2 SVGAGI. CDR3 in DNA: TGTGCCAGCAGTCCGGGGTTTCTATCCTATGGCTACACCTTC. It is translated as CASSPGFLSYGYTF.

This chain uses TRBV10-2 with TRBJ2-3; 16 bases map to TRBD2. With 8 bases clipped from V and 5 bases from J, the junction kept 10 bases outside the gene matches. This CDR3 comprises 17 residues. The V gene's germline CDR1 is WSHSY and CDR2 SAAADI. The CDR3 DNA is TGCGCCAGCGTGCCGGGACTAGCGGGAGGGCCGGGAGATACGCAGTATTTT. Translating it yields CASVPGLAGGPGDTQYF.

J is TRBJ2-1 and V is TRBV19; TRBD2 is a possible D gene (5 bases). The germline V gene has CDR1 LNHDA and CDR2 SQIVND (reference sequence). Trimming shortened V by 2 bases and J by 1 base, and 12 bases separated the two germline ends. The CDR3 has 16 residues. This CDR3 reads CASSIRWTGSYNEQFF. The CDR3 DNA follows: TGTGCCAGTAGTATACGGTGGACGGGGTCCTACAATGAGCAGTTCTTC.

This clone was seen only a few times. The CDR3 region is CASGGRADGELFF. CDR3 bases: TGTGCCAGCGGCGGGAGGGCAGACGGGGAGCTGTTTTTT. The chain employs TRBV2 and TRBJ2-2; 9 positions match TRBD2. Looked up from germline, CDR1 is SNHLY and CDR2 is FYNNEI. Trimming cost V 8 bases and J 7 bases; bases outside gene matches: 5. The CDR3 extends over 13 amino acids.

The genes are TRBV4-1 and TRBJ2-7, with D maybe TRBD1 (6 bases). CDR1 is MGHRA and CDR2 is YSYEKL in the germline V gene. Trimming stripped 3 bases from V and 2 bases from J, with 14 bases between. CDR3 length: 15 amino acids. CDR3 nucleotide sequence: TGCGCCAGCAGCCAGGGCCAGGGGACCGCCTACGAGCAGTACTTC. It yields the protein CASSQGQGTAYEQYF.

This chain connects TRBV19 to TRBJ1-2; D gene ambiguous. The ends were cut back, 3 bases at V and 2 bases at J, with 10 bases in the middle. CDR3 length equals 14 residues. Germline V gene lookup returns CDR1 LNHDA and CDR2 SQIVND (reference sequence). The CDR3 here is CASSMPGSNYGYTF. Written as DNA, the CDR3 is TGTGCCAGTAGTATGCCGGGTTCAAACTATGGCTACACCTTC. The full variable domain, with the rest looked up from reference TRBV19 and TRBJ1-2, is DGGITQSPKYLFRKEGQNVTLSCEQNLNHDAMYWYRQDPGQGLRLIYYSQIVNDFQKGDIAEGYSVSREKKESFPLTVTSAQKNPTAFYLCASSMPGSNYGYTFGSGTRLTVV.

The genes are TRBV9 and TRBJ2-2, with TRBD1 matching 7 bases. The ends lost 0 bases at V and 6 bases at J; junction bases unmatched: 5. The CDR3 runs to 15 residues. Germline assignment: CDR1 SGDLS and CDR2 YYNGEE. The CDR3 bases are TGTGCCAGCAGCGTAGAGCCCGACAGGGCCGGGGAGCTGTTTTTT. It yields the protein CASSVEPDRAGELFF.

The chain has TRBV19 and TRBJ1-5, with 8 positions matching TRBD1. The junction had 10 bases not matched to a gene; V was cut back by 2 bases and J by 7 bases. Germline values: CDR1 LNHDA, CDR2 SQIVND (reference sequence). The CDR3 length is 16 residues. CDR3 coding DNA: TGTGCCAGTAGTATACGCCGGGGACAGGCGTCCCAGCCCCAGCATTTT. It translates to CASSIRRGQASQPQHF.

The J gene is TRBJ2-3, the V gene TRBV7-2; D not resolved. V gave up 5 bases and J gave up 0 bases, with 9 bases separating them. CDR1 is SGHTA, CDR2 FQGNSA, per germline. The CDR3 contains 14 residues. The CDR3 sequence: CASSPLSSTDTQYF. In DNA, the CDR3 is TGTGCCAGCAGCCCGCTCTCAAGCACAGATACGCAGTATTTT.

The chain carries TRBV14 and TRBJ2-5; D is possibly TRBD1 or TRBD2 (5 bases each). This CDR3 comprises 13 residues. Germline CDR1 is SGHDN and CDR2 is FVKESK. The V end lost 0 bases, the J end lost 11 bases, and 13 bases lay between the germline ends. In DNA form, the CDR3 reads TGTGCCAGCAGCCAAGATATGGTTGGGGGACAGTACTTC. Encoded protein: CASSQDMVGGQYF.

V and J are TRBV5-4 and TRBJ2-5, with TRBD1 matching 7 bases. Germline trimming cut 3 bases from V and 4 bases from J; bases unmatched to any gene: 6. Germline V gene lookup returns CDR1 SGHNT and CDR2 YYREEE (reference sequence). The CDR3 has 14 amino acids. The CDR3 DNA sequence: TGTGCCAGCAGCTATACAGGGGACGGAGAGACCCAGTACTTC. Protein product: CASSYTGDGETQYF.

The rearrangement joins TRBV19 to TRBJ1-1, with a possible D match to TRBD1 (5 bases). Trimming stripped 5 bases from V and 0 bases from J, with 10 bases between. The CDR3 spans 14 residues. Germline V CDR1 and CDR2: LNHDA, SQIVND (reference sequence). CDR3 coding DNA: TGTGCCAGTAGTTTTCCAGGGATGAACACTGAAGCTTTCTTT. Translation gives CASSFPGMNTEAFF. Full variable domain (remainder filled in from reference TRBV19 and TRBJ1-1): DGGITQSPKYLFRKEGQNVTLSCEQNLNHDAMYWYRQDPGQGLRLIYYSQIVNDFQKGDIAEGYSVSREKKESFPLTVTSAQKNPTAFYLCASSFPGMNTEAFFGQGTRLTVV.

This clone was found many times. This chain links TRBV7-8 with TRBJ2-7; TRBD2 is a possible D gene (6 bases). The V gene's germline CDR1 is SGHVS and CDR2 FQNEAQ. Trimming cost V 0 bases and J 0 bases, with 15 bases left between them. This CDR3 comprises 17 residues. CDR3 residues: CASSLAPPSAHSYEQYF. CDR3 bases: TGTGCCAGCAGCTTAGCGCCCCCTAGCGCACACTCCTACGAGCAGTACTTC.

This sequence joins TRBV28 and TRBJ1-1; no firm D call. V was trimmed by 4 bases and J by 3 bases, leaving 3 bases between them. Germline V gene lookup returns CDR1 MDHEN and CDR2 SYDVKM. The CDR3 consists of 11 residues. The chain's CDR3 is CASSSDTEAFF. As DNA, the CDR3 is TGTGCCAGCAGTTCTGACACTGAAGCTTTCTTT.